The table lists the clone carrying this TCR beta chain with a count of one. Authors' analysis steps: How many nucleated cells were present was estimated from reference gene primer amplification. The repertoire was sequenced with immunoSEQ multiplex PCR; TCRdb's copy has only in-frame clones and lacks some. Clonal size and the V and J genes are those of that table, whereas D and trimming came from the DNA. The sample consists of 170,000 or so clones, more than 75% of them appearing once. Participants came from 20 to 25 US areas, aged about 18 to 100 years. Cohort allocation depended upon clinical history that participants reported. This sample is drawn from a study of blood T cell repertoires in COVID-19. Turning to the study itself: Whether acute or convalescent, the COVID-19 samples came from the United States, Italy and Spain.

The sequence was collected from a woman in her fifties or sixties who had recovered from COVID-19. The sample taken for sequencing was PBMCs or T cells enriched from blood (not recorded which).

The CDR3 reads CASSQVYKRRGTYEQYF. The CDR3 DNA reads as TGCGCCAGCAGCCAAGTTTACAAGCGCCGGGGAACCTACGAGCAGTACTTC. The chain recombines TRBV4-1 with TRBJ2-7, with D possibly being TRBD2 (5 bases). There are 17 residues in the CDR3. The V end was cut by 1 base, the J end by 2 bases, with 18 bases between. CDR1 and CDR2 (germline): MGHRA, YSYEKL.